This TCR beta chain was recorded in a study of cytomegalovirus exposure and HLA in healthy donors. The overall study: In a previous analysis, some 110 million unique TCR beta sequences were found from 150 million to 200 million T cells.

Trimming removed 2 bases from V and 1 base from J; junction bases left unmatched: 4. The CDR3 is made up of 15 amino acids. The germline V gene has CDR1 GTSNPN and CDR2 SVGIG (reference sequence). PCR involved 60 Vbeta and 13 Jbeta primers. Sequencing was performed with immunoSEQ multiplex PCR; in TCRdb, only in-frame clones are kept and a portion is missing. The data hold approximately 97,000 clones, with about four fifths observed a single time. Study-level results: Rates of TCR association differed by HLA locus in a later analysis, with DRB1 highest and HLA-C lowest. Most TCR sequences proved rare, with some public TCRs found in many donors.

A word on this clone: As yet, its antigen is unknown.

The chain joins TRBV30 to TRBJ2-3; the match to TRBD1 covers 9 bases. The sequenced material came from PBMCs. The TCR originated in a woman aged 40-49 years in good health and CMV-seropositive. The CDR3 spells CAWSLTGGRTDTQYF. Written as DNA, the CDR3 is TGTGCCTGGAGTCTAACAGGGGGCCGCACAGATACGCAGTATTTT.